A selection of T cell receptor beta chains follows, all from one sample in a study of cytomegalovirus exposure and HLA in healthy donors. Some clones are missing from TCRdb's copy, which holds only in-frame ones; the method was immunoSEQ multiplex PCR. The sample includes about 160,000 clones, 70% to 80% seen only once; the top ten take 2% to 2.5%. The sequenced material came from PBMCs. The source is a middle-aged man in good health and CMV-seronegative. Each CDR3 is given with its conserved first and last residue. Clone size is given for some rows only: seen once, a few or many times, or a class if the clone is expanded.

>TRBV6-6|-
CASSYTAGGPTGELFF
>TRBV5-1|once
CASAAGTSGDTQYF
>TRBV6-5|-
CASSPRGLANYGYTF
>TRBV2|-
CASRAGTGVNEQFF
>TRBV7-9|few
CASSLDSTYGYTF
>TRBV11-3|-
CASSLETSGIGREQFF
>TRBV7-6|-
CASSNPVAGASYNEQFF
>TRBV18|-
CASLSIVAGDKNIQYF
>TRBV6-6|-
CASSPVSGRGGNEQFF
>TRBV11-2|-
CASSLDILAVNEQFF
>TRBV10-3|-
CAIGLAGRHEQYF
>TRBV11-2|-
CASSARVTEAFF
>TRBV6-1|few
CASSEEVGTGSYGYTF
>TRBV27|-
CASSRPEGEQYF
>TRBV7-6|-
CASSQRGTEAFF
>TRBV28|-
CASSLSVDFRYEQYF
>TRBV5-4|-
CASRLAGTGELFF
>TRBV2|-
CASADRGDGYTF
>TRBV29-1|few
CSVTPSSSHTDTQYF
>TRBV28|-
CASSLPTGTYNEQFF
>TRBV27|-
CASRQGRLSEQYF
>TRBV2|-
CASATSGRLAGELFF
>TRBV7-2|-
CASSPTSGRGGTDTQYF
>TRBV7-6|-
CASSSDREGSYEQYF
>TRBV7-2|-
CASSATGGLNEKLFF
>TRBV2|-
CASATVNQPQHF
>TRBV5-4|-
CASSSTRTGGDGYTF
>TRBV19|once
CASSMAGLNNEQFF